The entry that follows covers one T cell receptor (beta chain) sequence. This clonotype is deemed medium-sized (0.01 to 0.1%). Its cognate antigen has yet to be identified. The sample holds no much larger clone one base away, and base qualities are not on file. This sample's time point label indicates: sample taken at primary tumor resection. Whole RNA extracted from tumor and nontumor lung tissue, or from cryopreserved PBMC samples, was used for TCR sequencing without cell sorting. Samples were obtained from about 75 patients with early-stage, untreated non-small cell lung cancer from the lung TRACERx cohort. Patients were selected for TCR sequencing only if sufficient RNA was available from at least two tumor regions. This sample is drawn from a study of spatial heterogeneity in lung cancer (dated by TCRdb to the late 2010s). Looking at the study overall: Beta-chain transcripts were consistently detected in greater numbers than alpha-chain transcripts, which likely reflected higher beta-chain transcript abundance. Both alpha and beta chains were TCR-sequenced in 210 or so tumor regions, under 85 matched nontumor lung samples and some 50 PBMC samples obtained at surgery. In the raw uncorrected reads, each unique combination of TCR and UMI appeared more than ten times on average. The study linked features of the TCR repertoire to counts of nonsynonymous mutations, which were determined by whole-exome sequencing of tumor tissue. The study quantitatively compared TCR alpha and beta repertoires across multiple tumor regions, matched nontumor lung and blood in non-small cell lung cancer.

Overall results and qualifications from the work: Additional single-cell paired TCR alpha and beta sequencing was considered necessary to confirm, at a functional level, the hypothesis that regional TCRs recognize regional mutations. Ubiquitous expanded tumor TCRs were found in blood more often at tumor resection than at routine follow-up.

The library was produced with 5' RACE. Sequenced on a NextSeq 500. In the TCR library protocol, a unique molecular identifier was attached to each TCR cDNA molecule so that PCR and sequencing errors could be corrected. Turning to the authors' computational methods: Decombinator tools were used for TCR identification, UMI-based error correction and CDR3 extraction. Expanded TCRs were defined as those above a frequency of 2 per 1,000, corresponding to the top 1% of the tumor frequency distribution. Renyi diversity was computed with the R vegan package after each repertoire had been subsampled 100 times to 5,000 TCRs. CDR3 similarity networks were built from amino acid triplet string-kernel similarity, with CDR3s being connected when pairwise similarity was above 0.82. In-frame beta chains were kept once TCRdb had trimmed the public reads at Q25 with fastp and called clones with MiXCR. Rows merge per CDR3 protein into single entries with the most common DNA and genes. The V and J calls were not made by the authors but by TCRdb's processing. In all, the sample holds 13,000 to 15,000 distinct CDR3 sequences, and roughly a tenth of those were seen once. Almost 30% of the sample belongs to the ten largest clones.

The CDR3 spans 18 residues, from the cysteine through the phenylalanine. Kept here is only the CDR3 DNA, which spans 54 bases and is read in frame from base 1. Deletion took 0 bases off V and 2 bases off J, with a span of 14 bases between the germline ends. In the germline V gene, CDR1 corresponds to LGHNA and CDR2 to YNFKEQ. Source: PBMCs, taken at surgery. Recombination joined TRBV4-2 with TRBJ2-6; a tentative D match to TRBD1 spans 6 bases. This receptor was taken from a male donor with early-stage non-small cell lung cancer. CDR3 region: CASSQELTGTTGANVLTF. The nucleotide sequence is given as TGTGCCAGCAGCCAAGAGCTAACAGGGACGACTGGGGCCAACGTCCTGACTTTC.